The next 30 T cell receptor beta chains were all read from a single sample in a study of T cell repertoires in cytomegalovirus infection (dated by TCRdb to about 2019). This sample was sequenced with an Illumina HiSeq 1500. TCRdb ran its own pipeline on the public reads, namely fastp trimming at Q25 and MiXCR clone calling, and kept in-frame beta chains. Rows with a matching CDR3 protein are joined into one entry that keeps the most common DNA and genes. Counted in this sample were roughly 500,000 distinct CDR3 sequences; 30% to 35% of them appeared once. Roughly a sixth of the sample lies in the top ten. Antigen specificity for these receptors is unknown. Reading the label with the study, this specimen's treatment or condition is: in vitro stimulation with specific CMV peptide epitopes to enrich CMV-specific T cells. Sequenced material: cultured PBMCs, taken from culture after CMV antigen stimulation. Receptors originate from a human donor in good health (CMV status not recorded). Some clones in this sample may be carry-over from other donors' samples.

The chain links TRBV28 to TRBJ2-7; D remains ambiguous. Trimming stripped 7 bases from V and 7 bases from J, with 11 bases between. The germline CDR1 and CDR2 sequences are MDHEN and SYDVKM. This CDR3 spans 11 amino acids. CDR3: CASTREWEQYF. DNA of the CDR3: TGTGCCAGCACGAGAGAATGGGAGCAGTACTTC.

This clonotype was recorded many times. The rearrangement uses TRBV6-2 or TRBV6-3 and TRBJ2-7; 7 positions match TRBD2. The CDR3 loop spans 14 amino acids. Germline V gene sequence: CDR1 MNHEY, CDR2 SVGEGT. The trim removed 5 bases at V and 3 bases at J, leaving 7 bases unmatched. The CDR3 reads CASSASGTFYEQYF. CDR3 coding DNA: TGTGCCAGCAGTGCTAGCGGTACCTTCTACGAGCAGTACTTC.

This clonotype was observed a handful of times. This rearrangement joins TRBV2 to TRBJ1-1, with a possible D match to TRBD1 (5 bases). CDR3 length: 17 amino acids. Germline V CDR1 and CDR2: SNHLY, FYNNEI. Trimming cost V 9 bases and J 2 bases, with 25 bases left between them. CDR3 protein: CARRPGPLPLLNTEAFF. CDR3 bases: TGTGCCAGACGCCCGGGACCGCTTCCCTTACTTAACACTGAAGCTTTCTTT. The complete variable domain, with remaining parts taken from reference TRBV2 and TRBJ1-1, reads EPEVTQTPSHQVTQMGQEVILRCVPISNHLYFYWYRQILGQKVEFLVSFYNNEISEKSEIFDDQFSVERPDGSNFTLKIRSTKLEDSAMYFCARRPGPLPLLNTEAFFGQGTRLTVV.

CDR3 DNA sequence: TGTGCCCGGACCCTCAGCAGGAGTGACACAGATACGCAGTATTTT. Translating it yields CARTLSRSDTDTQYF. The rearrangement links TRBV30 to TRBJ2-3; D is ambiguous. Germline V gene sequence: CDR1 GTSNPN, CDR2 SVGIG (reference sequence). The CDR3 contains 15 residues. V was pared by 8 bases and J by 2 bases, with 20 bases between.

This chain links TRBV25-1 with TRBJ2-1; 8 bases are a match to TRBD2. The CDR3 runs to 16 residues. Per germline, CDR1 MGHDK and CDR2 SYGVNS. Unmatched junction bases numbered 12, after V lost 6 bases and J lost 5 bases. CDR3 in amino acids: CASSPRRGLGDNEQFF. CDR3 DNA: TGTGCCAGCAGCCCCAGAAGGGGACTAGGAGACAATGAGCAGTTCTTC.

There are many counts of this clonotype. The CDR3 DNA sequence: TGCGCCAGCAGCTCAGACCCGGGTACAGCCGGGGAGCTGTTTTTT. Amino acids: CASSSDPGTAGELFF. The J gene is TRBJ2-2, the V gene TRBV5-1; D gene ambiguous. CDR1 is SGHRS, CDR2 YFSETQ, per germline. Trimming shortened V by 3 bases and J by 6 bases, and 15 bases separated the two germline ends. The CDR3 totals 15 residues.

There are a few counts of this clonotype. V gene TRBV24-1 combines with J gene TRBJ2-1, with 7 bases that match TRBD2. Trimming cost V 8 bases and J 2 bases; bases outside gene matches: 5. This CDR3 is built from 14 residues. The V gene's germline CDR1 is KGHDR and CDR2 SFDVKD. CDR3 loop: CATTPSGAYNEQFF. CDR3 coding DNA: TGTGCCACCACCCCTAGCGGAGCCTACAATGAGCAGTTCTTC.

The chain links TRBV12-3 or TRBV12-4 to TRBJ2-3; 7 positions match TRBD1. This CDR3 contains 16 residues. Unmatched junction bases numbered 9, after V lost 6 bases and J lost 0 bases. The CDR3 region is CASSRTGRVSTDTQYF. Written as DNA, the CDR3 is TGTGCCAGCAGCCGGACAGGTCGGGTCAGCACAGATACGCAGTATTTT.

This chain links TRBV27 with TRBJ2-3; TRBD2 matches at 10 bases. Looked up from germline, CDR1 is MNHEY and CDR2 is SMNVEV (reference sequence). The CDR3 length is 15 residues. The V and J ends lost 6 bases and 2 bases, in that order; junction bases with no gene match: 5. In nucleotides, the CDR3 is TGTGCCAGCAGAAGAGGGACTAGCGCCACAGATACGCAGTATTTT. This gives the protein CASRRGTSATDTQYF.

This clonotype has ten or more counts. This chain connects TRBV14 to TRBJ2-1; 8 bases match TRBD1. J lost 2 bases, V lost 6 bases, and 6 bases had no gene match. Looked up from germline, CDR1 is SGHDN and CDR2 is FVKESK. The CDR3 consists of 15 residues. The CDR3 protein is CASSLGTGAYNEQFF. In nucleotides, the CDR3 is TGTGCCAGCAGTTTAGGGACAGGAGCCTACAATGAGCAGTTCTTC.

The chain is built from TRBV24-1 and TRBJ2-1, with 12 bases fitting TRBD2. Germline CDR1 reads KGHDR; CDR2 reads SFDVKD. This CDR3 spans 16 amino acids. The trim removed 4 bases at V and 10 bases at J, leaving 10 bases unmatched. CDR3 amino acids: CATSDPASGRVGEQFF. Written as DNA, the CDR3 is TGTGCCACCAGTGACCCCGCTAGCGGGAGGGTAGGGGAGCAGTTCTTC.

The chain employs TRBV6-5 and TRBJ1-5, with a possible D match to TRBD1 (5 bases). The CDR3 is 13 residues long. Per the germline V gene, CDR1 is MNHEY and CDR2 is SVGAGI. The V end lost 11 bases, the J end lost 7 bases, and 18 bases lay between the germline ends. The CDR3 here is CAAGAGGGQPQHF. CDR3 DNA sequence: TGTGCCGCTGGTGCCGGGGGAGGGCAGCCCCAGCATTTT.

The genes are TRBV3-1 and TRBJ2-6, with no clear D. This CDR3 has 11 amino acids. The germline gives CDR1 LGHDT, CDR2 YNNKEL (reference sequence). Trimming took off 8 bases at V and 2 bases at J, with 1 base between the two ends. DNA for the CDR3: TGTGCCAGCCCTGGGGCCAACGTCCTGACTTTC. Its protein product is CASPGANVLTF.

This chain's CDR3 is CATSAASGSETQYF. Here the CDR3 DNA reads TGTGCCACCAGTGCTGCTAGCGGGAGCGAGACCCAGTACTTC. The V call is TRBV24-1, the J call TRBJ2-5, with TRBD2 matching over 10 bases. Germline CDR1 is KGHDR and CDR2 is SFDVKD. The CDR3 runs to 14 residues. The V gene end was trimmed by 5 bases and the J gene end by 5 bases; junction bases not matched to a gene: 4.

The rearrangement uses TRBV2 and TRBJ2-1; 9 nucleotides agree with TRBD2. The CDR3 consists of 15 residues. With 4 bases clipped from V and 5 bases from J, the junction kept 6 bases outside the gene matches. In germline, CDR1 is SNHLY, CDR2 FYNNEI. The CDR3 region has the DNA TGTGCCAGCAGTGTAGAGACTAGCGGAGACAATGAGCAGTTCTTC. It specifies CASSVETSGDNEQFF.

The rearrangement links TRBV7-8 to TRBJ2-5, with D unclear. Trimming left V 4 bases short and J 1 base short, with 10 bases between. Germline loops: CDR1 SGHVS, CDR2 FQNEAQ. CDR3 size: 14 residues. Here the CDR3 reads CASSSPQIQETQYF. CDR3 in DNA: TGTGCCAGCAGCTCCCCTCAAATCCAAGAGACCCAGTACTTC.

This clonotype was recorded a few times. The CDR3 coding sequence is TGCAGTGCTAGAGAAACCCCGGGACAGTCGAACACTGAAGCTTTCTTT. This gives the protein CSARETPGQSNTEAFF. The chain joins TRBV20-1 to TRBJ1-1; 7 bases fit TRBD1. Germline-derived CDR1 and CDR2 are DFQATT and SNEGSKA (reference sequence). The ends lost 0 bases at V and 1 base at J; junction bases unmatched: 8. This CDR3 spans 16 amino acids.

This clonotype has only one observation. The gene calls are TRBV7-9 and TRBJ1-2, with TRBD1 matching 7 bases. The CDR3 is made up of 15 amino acids. J gave up 3 bases and V 3 bases, and 7 bases lay outside the gene matches. Per the germline V gene, CDR1 is SEHNR and CDR2 is FQNEAQ (reference sequence). CDR3 DNA sequence: TGTGCCAGCAGCTTCGGGCAGGGGGTTCACTATGGCTACACCTTC. Protein sequence: CASSFGQGVHYGYTF.

The chain recombines TRBV7-2 with TRBJ2-7; D not resolved. Germline CDR1 and CDR2: SGHTA and FQGNSA. This CDR3 is built from 15 residues. The V and J ends lost 5 bases and 6 bases respectively, with 20 bases between them. In nucleotides, the CDR3 is TGTGCCAGCAGCCCCACTTCAACCGGAGTGGCCGAGCAGTACTTC. The encoded protein is CASSPTSTGVAEQYF.

This sequence joins TRBV7-9 and TRBJ1-1, with no clear D. The CDR3 is 14 residues long. Trimming took 3 bases from V and 6 from J, leaving 14 bases between them. Germline V lookup: CDR1 SEHNR, CDR2 FQNEAQ (reference sequence). The DNA of the CDR3 is TGTGCCAGCAGCTTCGACGGATCCATTCCTGAAGCTTTCTTT. The encoded protein is CASSFDGSIPEAFF.

This chain connects TRBV12-3 or TRBV12-4 to TRBJ2-1; D gene uncertain. V lost 6 bases, J lost 7 bases, and 7 bases lay in between. CDR3 length: 11 amino acids. This CDR3 reads CASRYFNEQFF. Written as DNA, the CDR3 is TGTGCCAGCAGGTACTTTAATGAGCAGTTCTTC.

The chain carries TRBV7-2 and TRBJ2-5, with D possibly being TRBD1 (5 bases). The germline CDR1 and CDR2 sequences are SGHTA and FQGNSA. V was trimmed by 6 bases and J by 1 base, leaving 15 bases between them. The CDR3 runs to 15 residues. CDR3 DNA sequence: TGTGCCAGCAGGACGACAGCTGATATCCAAGAGACCCAGTACTTC. This sequence encodes CASRTTADIQETQYF.

In this sample, this clonotype turned up a few times. This chain links TRBV4-3 with TRBJ2-3; no firm D call. Germline CDR1 reads LGHNA; CDR2 reads YSLEER. Trimming removed 1 base from V and 2 bases from J, with 19 bases in between. The CDR3 is 18 residues long. CDR3 bases: TGCGCCAGCAGCCAAGTTAGTAAGGGTAGCAGCGACACAGATACGCAGTATTTT. Translation: CASSQVSKGSSDTDTQYF.

V is TRBV28 and J is TRBJ1-5; 8 bases align to TRBD1. Germline assignment: CDR1 MDHEN and CDR2 SYDVKM. The V segment lost 0 bases and the J segment 5 bases; nucleotides outside the gene matches: 0. The CDR3 extends over 14 amino acids. The CDR3 loop reads CASSLWDRDQPQHF. The CDR3 nucleotides are TGTGCCAGCAGTTTATGGGACAGGGATCAGCCCCAGCATTTT.

Only a few counts were recorded for this clonotype. The chain has TRBV28 and TRBJ2-1, with D possibly being TRBD2 (6 bases). Germline CDR1 reads MDHEN; CDR2 reads SYDVKM. V was pared by 6 bases and J by 1 base, with 10 bases between. The CDR3 extends over 14 amino acids. CDR3 DNA: TGTGCCAGCAGATTTAGCGGTTCCTACAATGAGCAGTTCTTC. Amino acids: CASRFSGSYNEQFF.

The J gene is TRBJ2-7, the V gene TRBV10-3, with 7 bases lining up with TRBD2. The CDR3 is 16 amino acids. CDR1 and CDR2 from the germline V gene are ENHRY and SYGVKD. Germline trimming cut 4 bases from V and 0 bases from J; bases unmatched to any gene: 9. The CDR3 DNA follows: TGTGCCATCAGTGGTGGAGGAGGGAGGGACTCCTACGAGCAGTACTTC. As protein: CAISGGGGRDSYEQYF.

This clonotype was counted ten times or more. The V gene is TRBV7-8, the J gene TRBJ2-1, with 8 bases lining up with TRBD2. The CDR3 sequence is 15 residues long. Losses at the gene ends were 0 bases for V and 7 bases for J; bases not matched to a gene: 5. Germline assignment: CDR1 SGHVS and CDR2 FQNEAQ. The CDR3 spells CASSLALAGMNEQFF. CDR3 DNA sequence: TGTGCCAGCAGCTTAGCTCTAGCGGGTATGAATGAGCAGTTCTTC. Full variable domain (missing parts from reference TRBV7-8 and TRBJ2-1): GAGVSQSPRYKVAKRGQDVALRCDPISGHVSLFWYQQALGQGPEFLTYFQNEAQLDKSGLPSDRFFAERPEGSVSTLKIQRTQQEDSAVYLCASSLALAGMNEQFFGPGTRLTVL.

There are a few counts of this clonotype. This chain connects TRBV6-2 or TRBV6-3 to TRBJ2-3, with a weak D call TRBD2 (5 bases). Germline CDR1 reads MNHEY; CDR2 reads SVGEGT. The CDR3 is 17 amino acids. V dropped 2 bases and J dropped 4 bases, with 19 bases sitting between them. CDR3 in amino acids: CASSYLRPDSMPDTQYF. In DNA, the CDR3 is TGTGCCAGCAGTTACCTGCGTCCGGACTCCATGCCAGATACGCAGTATTTT.

This clonotype has a single count. The gene calls are TRBV5-1 and TRBJ2-4; 7 positions agree with TRBD2. V shed 3 bases and J 3 bases; nucleotides not matched to a gene: 12. The CDR3 length is 17 residues. In germline, CDR1 is SGHRS, CDR2 YFSETQ. CDR3 in amino acids: CASSSGLTGAGKNIQYF. DNA of the CDR3: TGCGCCAGCAGCTCGGGACTAACGGGAGCAGGCAAAAACATTCAGTACTTC.

The J gene is TRBJ1-5, the V gene TRBV4-1; D might be TRBD1 (5 bases). The CDR3 totals 14 residues. V lost 1 base and J 8 bases, leaving 12 bases between the germline ends. The germline gives CDR1 MGHRA, CDR2 YSYEKL. CDR3 sequence: CASSQVGSREPQHF. The CDR3 DNA is TGCGCCAGCAGCCAAGTCGGTAGCAGGGAGCCCCAGCATTTT.